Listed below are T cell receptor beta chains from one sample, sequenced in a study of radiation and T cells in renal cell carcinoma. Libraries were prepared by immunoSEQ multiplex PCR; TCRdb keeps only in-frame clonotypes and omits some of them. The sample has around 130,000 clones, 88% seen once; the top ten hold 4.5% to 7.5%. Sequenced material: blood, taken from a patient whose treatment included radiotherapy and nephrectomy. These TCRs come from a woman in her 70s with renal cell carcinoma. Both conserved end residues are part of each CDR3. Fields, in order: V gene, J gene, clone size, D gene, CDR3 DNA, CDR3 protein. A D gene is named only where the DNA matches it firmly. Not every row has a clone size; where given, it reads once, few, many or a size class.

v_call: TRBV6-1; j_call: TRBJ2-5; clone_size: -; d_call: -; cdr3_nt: TGTGCCAGCAGCAGGGTCCAAGAGACCCAGTACTTC; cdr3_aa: CASSRVQETQYF
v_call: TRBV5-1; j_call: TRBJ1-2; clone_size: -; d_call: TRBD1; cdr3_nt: TGCGCCAGCAGCTTGCCCTGGGACAGCGTTCGCTATGGCTACACCTTC; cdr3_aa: CASSLPWDSVRYGYTF
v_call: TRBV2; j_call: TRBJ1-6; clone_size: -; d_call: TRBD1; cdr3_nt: TGTGCCAGCCGACAGGGGACGACACCCCTCCACTTT; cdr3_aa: CASRQGTTPLHF
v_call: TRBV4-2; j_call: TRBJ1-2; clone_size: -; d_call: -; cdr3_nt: TGTGCCAGCAGCCAAGATTTACAGAACTATGGCTACACCTTC; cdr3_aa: CASSQDLQNYGYTF
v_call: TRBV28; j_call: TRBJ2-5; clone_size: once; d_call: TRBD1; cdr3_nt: TGTGCCAGCAGCCACCCAGGACAGGGGGCGCTTGGCCAAGAGACCCAGTACTTC; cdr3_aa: CASSHPGQGALGQETQYF
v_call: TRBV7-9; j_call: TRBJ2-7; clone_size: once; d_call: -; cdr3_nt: TGTGCCAGCAGCTTGGTGGGGGGCTACGAGCAGTACTTC; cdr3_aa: CASSLVGGYEQYF
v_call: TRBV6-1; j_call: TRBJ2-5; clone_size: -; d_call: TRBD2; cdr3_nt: TGTGCCAGCAGGAGGACTAGTGGGGAGACCCAGTACTTC; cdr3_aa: CASRRTSGETQYF
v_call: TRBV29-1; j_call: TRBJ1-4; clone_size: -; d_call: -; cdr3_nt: TGCAGCGTCGGGGGACGAAGTAAGAATGAAAAACTGTTTTTT; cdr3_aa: CSVGGRSKNEKLFF
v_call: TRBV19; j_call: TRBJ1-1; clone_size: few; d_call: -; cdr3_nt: TGTGCCAGTAGTATCAAGCGCCCTCGCACACACACTGAAGCTTTCTTT; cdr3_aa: CASSIKRPRTHTEAFF
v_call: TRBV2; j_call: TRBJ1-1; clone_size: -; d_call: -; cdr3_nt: TGTGCCAGGACCGGGCGGGGGGAAGCTTTCTTT; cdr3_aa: CARTGRGEAFF
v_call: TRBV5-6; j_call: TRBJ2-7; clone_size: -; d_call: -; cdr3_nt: TGTGCCAGCAGCTTGGGGTATTCCTACGAGCAGTACTTC; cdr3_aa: CASSLGYSYEQYF
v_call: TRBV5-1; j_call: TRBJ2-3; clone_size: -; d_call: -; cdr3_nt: TGCGCCAGCAGCTTGGCCGGGGCAGGGACCACAGATACGCAGTATTTT; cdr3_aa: CASSLAGAGTTDTQYF
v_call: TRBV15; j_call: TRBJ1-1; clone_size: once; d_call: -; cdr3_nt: TGTGCCACCAGCAGTGTGCAGGGTGGCACTGAAGCTTTCTTT; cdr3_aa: CATSSVQGGTEAFF
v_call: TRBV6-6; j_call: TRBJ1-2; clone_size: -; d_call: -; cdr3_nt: TGTGCCAGCAGTTACCTCCGCGCCACTAACTATGGCTACACCTTC; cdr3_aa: CASSYLRATNYGYTF
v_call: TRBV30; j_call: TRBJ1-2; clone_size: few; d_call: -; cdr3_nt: TGTGCCGGGACGGGTGGAGGCTACACCTTC; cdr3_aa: CAGTGGGYTF
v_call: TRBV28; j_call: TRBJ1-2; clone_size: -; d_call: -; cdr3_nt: TGTGCCAGCATCGCAGGGGCCCACGGCTACACCTTC; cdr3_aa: CASIAGAHGYTF
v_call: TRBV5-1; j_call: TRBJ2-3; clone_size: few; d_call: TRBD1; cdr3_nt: TGCGCCAGCAGCTTGGTCCAGGGGGTGATAGATACGCAGTATTTT; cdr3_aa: CASSLVQGVIDTQYF
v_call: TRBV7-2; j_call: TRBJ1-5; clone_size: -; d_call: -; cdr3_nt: TGTGCCAGCAGCCCCTGGAGCAATCAGCCCCAGCATTTT; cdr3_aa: CASSPWSNQPQHF
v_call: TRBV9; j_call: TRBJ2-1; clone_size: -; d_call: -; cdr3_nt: TGTGCCAGCAGTGGCAGTTCCTACAATGAGCAGTTCTTC; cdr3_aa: CASSGSSYNEQFF
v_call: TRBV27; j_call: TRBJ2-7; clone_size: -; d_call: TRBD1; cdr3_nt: TGTGCCAGCAGTTTATCAGGGACAGGGGCATCCTACGAGCAGTACTTC; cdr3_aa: CASSLSGTGASYEQYF
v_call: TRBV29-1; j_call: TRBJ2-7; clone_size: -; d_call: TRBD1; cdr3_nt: TGCAGCGTTGACCCGACAGGGTTTAGCGAGCAGTACTTC; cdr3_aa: CSVDPTGFSEQYF
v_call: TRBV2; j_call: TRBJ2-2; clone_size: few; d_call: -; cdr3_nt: TGTGCCAGCCAGGACGTTAACACCGGGGAGCTGTTTTTT; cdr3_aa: CASQDVNTGELFF
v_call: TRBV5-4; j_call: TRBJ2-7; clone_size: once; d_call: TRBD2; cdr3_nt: TGTGCCAGCAGCTTGGGAGCGGGGGGATACGAGCAGTACTTC; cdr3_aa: CASSLGAGGYEQYF
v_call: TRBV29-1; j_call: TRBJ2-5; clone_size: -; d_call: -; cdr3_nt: TGCAGCGTTGAACAAATCACGACCCAGGAACCGAGGGGGGGGCTAGAGACCCAGTACTTC; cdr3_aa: CSVEQITTQEPRGGLETQYF
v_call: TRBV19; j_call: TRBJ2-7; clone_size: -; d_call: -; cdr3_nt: TGTGCCAGTAGCGTCACCGGGACATGGGGCAAGGCGCAGTACTTC; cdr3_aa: CASSVTGTWGKAQYF
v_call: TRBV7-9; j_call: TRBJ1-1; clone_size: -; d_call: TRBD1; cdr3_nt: TGTGCCAGCAGCTTGGGACAGGGGGATCTATTGAACACTGAAGCTTTCTTT; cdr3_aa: CASSLGQGDLLNTEAFF
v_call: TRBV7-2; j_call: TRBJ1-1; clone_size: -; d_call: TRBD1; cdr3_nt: TGTGCCAGCAGCTTGGTGGCAGGGGGCGCTATGAACACTGAAGCTTTCTTT; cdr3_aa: CASSLVAGGAMNTEAFF
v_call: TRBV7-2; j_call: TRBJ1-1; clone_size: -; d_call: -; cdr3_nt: TGTGCCAGCAGCCGTGCCGGGAACACTGAAGCTTTCTTT; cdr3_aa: CASSRAGNTEAFF
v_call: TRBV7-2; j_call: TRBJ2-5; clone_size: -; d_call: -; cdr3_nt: TGTGCCAGCAGCTCCCGGGCTCAAGAGACCCAGTACTTC; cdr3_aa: CASSSRAQETQYF
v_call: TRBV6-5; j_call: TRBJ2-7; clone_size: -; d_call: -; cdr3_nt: TGTGCCAGCAGTTACTCGATGGTACGGGGGTACGAGCAGTACTTC; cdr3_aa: CASSYSMVRGYEQYF
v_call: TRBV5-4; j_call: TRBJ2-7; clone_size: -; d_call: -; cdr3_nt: TGTGCCACCTATCCCGGTGGGGATCCCTACGAGCAGTACTTC; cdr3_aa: CATYPGGDPYEQYF
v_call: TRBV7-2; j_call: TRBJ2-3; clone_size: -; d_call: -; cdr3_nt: TGTGCCAGCAGGCAAACACCGGGGCGAAGGGCAGATACGCAGTATTTT; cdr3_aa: CASRQTPGRRADTQYF
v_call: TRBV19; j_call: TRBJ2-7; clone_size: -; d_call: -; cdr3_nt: TGTGCCAGTAGTATAGGCGGCACGGGGGCGCGGGAGCAGTACTTC; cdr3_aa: CASSIGGTGAREQYF
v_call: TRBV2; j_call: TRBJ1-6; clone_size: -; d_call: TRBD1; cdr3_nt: TGTGCCAGCAGTGAAGCACGGACAGGGGCGAATTCACCCCTCCACTTT; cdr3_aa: CASSEARTGANSPLHF
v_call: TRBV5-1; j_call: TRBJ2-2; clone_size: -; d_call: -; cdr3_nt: TGCGCCAGCAGCTTGGGTTTTGGCGGGGGCGTTAACACCGGGGAGCTGTTTTTT; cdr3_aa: CASSLGFGGGVNTGELFF
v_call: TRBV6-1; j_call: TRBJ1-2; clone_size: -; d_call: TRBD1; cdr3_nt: TGTGCCAGCAGTGAAAGGACAGGGGATGGCTACACCTTC; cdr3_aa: CASSERTGDGYTF
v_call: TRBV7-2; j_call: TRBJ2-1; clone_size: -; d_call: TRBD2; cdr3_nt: TGTGCCAGCAGTTGGAAGACTAGCGGGGTCCATGAGCAGTTCTTC; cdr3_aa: CASSWKTSGVHEQFF
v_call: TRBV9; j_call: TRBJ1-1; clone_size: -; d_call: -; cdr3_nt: TGTGCCAGCAGCGTAGCCGGGTGGACTGAAGCTTTCTTT; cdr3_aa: CASSVAGWTEAFF
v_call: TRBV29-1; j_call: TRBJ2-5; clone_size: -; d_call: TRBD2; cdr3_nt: TGCACGGCGACGGGGGAGGGTCAAGAGACCCAGTACTTC; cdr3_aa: CTATGEGQETQYF
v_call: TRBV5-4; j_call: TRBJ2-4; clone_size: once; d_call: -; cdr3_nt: TGTGCCAGCAGCGCCGAACTAGCCAAAAACATTCAGTACTTC; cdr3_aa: CASSAELAKNIQYF
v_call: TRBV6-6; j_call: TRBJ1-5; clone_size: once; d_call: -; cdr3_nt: TGTGCCAGCAGTTATCACAGGCGTGGCAATCAGCCCCAGCATTTT; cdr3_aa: CASSYHRRGNQPQHF
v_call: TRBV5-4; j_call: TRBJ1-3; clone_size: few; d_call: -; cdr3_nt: TGTGCCAGCAGCCGTCAGGGGGGAAACACCATATATTTT; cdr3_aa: CASSRQGGNTIYF
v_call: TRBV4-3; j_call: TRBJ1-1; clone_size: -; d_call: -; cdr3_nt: TGCGCCAGCAGCCAAGATGGGAGGGACACTGAAGCTTTCTTT; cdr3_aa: CASSQDGRDTEAFF
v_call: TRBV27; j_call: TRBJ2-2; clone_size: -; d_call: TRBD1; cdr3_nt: TGTGCCAGCAGTTCCCATTCCGGGACAGTGAACACCGGGGAGCTGTTTTTT; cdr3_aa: CASSSHSGTVNTGELFF
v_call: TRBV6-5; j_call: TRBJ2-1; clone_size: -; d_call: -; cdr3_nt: TGTGCCAGCAGTTTCAGTGGGGGCTCCTACAATGAGCAGTTCTTC; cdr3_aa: CASSFSGGSYNEQFF
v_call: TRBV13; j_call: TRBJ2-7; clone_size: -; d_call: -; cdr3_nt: TGTGCCAGCAGCTTTAGCAGGGGCTACTACGAGCAGTACTTC; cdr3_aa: CASSFSRGYYEQYF
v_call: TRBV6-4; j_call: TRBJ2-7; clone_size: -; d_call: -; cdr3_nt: TGTGCCAGCAGTGACCACAGGGCCTACGAGCAGTACTTC; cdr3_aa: CASSDHRAYEQYF
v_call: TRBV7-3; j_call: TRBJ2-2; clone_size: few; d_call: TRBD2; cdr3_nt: TGTGCCAGCAGTTCACTAGCGGGGGACGGGGAGCTGTTTTTT; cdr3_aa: CASSSLAGDGELFF
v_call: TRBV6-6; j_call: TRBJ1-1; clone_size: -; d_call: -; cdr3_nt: TGTGCCAGCAGTTACTCCGGGAGTGAAGCTTTCTTT; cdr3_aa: CASSYSGSEAFF
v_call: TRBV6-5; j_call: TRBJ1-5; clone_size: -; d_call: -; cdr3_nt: TGTGCCAGCAGCCAGTGGGGGAATCAGCCCCAGCATTTT; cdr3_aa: CASSQWGNQPQHF
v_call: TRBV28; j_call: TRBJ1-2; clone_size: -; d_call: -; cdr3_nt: TGTGCCAGCAGTTTAACGGGGATCGGCGGCTACACCTTC; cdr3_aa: CASSLTGIGGYTF